This passage covers 16 T cell receptor beta chains from one sample sequenced in a study of T cells in Graves' hyperthyroidism and ophthalmopathy. Amplification targeted TCR beta CDR3 regions from RNA transcripts. HTBI primers were used for first-round RT-PCR of the TCR CDR3. TCRdb itself ran the multiplex PCR reads through MiXCR, one entry per CDR3 protein. Of 90,000 to 120,000 distinct CDR3 sequences listed, roughly 15% are singletons. Sequencing was performed on blood. All receptors derive from a woman in her 50s with Graves' hyperthyroidism.

In its sample, this clonotype was seen many times. This chain joins TRBV7-2 and TRBJ2-3, with 9 positions matching TRBD2. Germline trimming cut 1 base from V and 3 bases from J; bases unmatched to any gene: 8. Per germline, CDR1 SGHTA and CDR2 FQGNSA. The CDR3 runs to 17 residues. The CDR3, as DNA: TGTGCCAGCAGCTTAGTGGCGGGAGGGCCTATTACAGATACGCAGTATTTT. Translated: CASSLVAGGPITDTQYF.

This clonotype has a handful of counts. The V gene is TRBV7-9, the J gene TRBJ2-1; 12 bases line up with TRBD2. The CDR3 consists of 16 residues. CDR1 and CDR2 from the germline V gene are SEHNR and FQNEAQ (reference sequence). J was trimmed by 8 bases and V by 5 bases; bases with no gene match: 10. The CDR3 nucleotides are TGTGCCAGCAGCCCCTGGACTAGCGGGACGTCTCATGAGCAGTTCTTC. Translating it yields CASSPWTSGTSHEQFF.

This clonotype was seen many times. J is TRBJ2-7 and V is TRBV14; weak D call: TRBD2 (6 bases). Germline V CDR1 and CDR2: SGHDN, FVKESK. The CDR3 loop spans 14 amino acids. Trimming took 2 bases from V and 3 from J, leaving 11 bases between them. The CDR3 region is CASSQRPRGYEQYF. The DNA of the CDR3 is TGTGCCAGCAGCCAACGCCCGCGGGGCTACGAGCAGTACTTC.

This clonotype was observed at least ten times. The chain combines TRBV4-1 with TRBJ1-1, with D tentatively TRBD1 (5 bases). This CDR3 spans 15 amino acids. V gave up 5 bases and J gave up 4 bases, with 17 bases separating them. Germline lookup yields CDR1 MGHRA and CDR2 YSYEKL. This CDR3 is CASSTGFGGGTEAFF. The CDR3 nucleotides are TGCGCCAGCAGCACGGGCTTCGGGGGGGGCACTGAAGCTTTCTTT.

The chain recombines TRBV6-4 with TRBJ2-3, with TRBD2 matching over 8 bases. Germline-derived CDR1 and CDR2 are MRHNA and SNTAGT. The CDR3 is made up of 16 amino acids. V shed 4 bases and J 2 bases; nucleotides not matched to a gene: 8. As DNA, the CDR3 is TGTGCCAGCAGTGCTTCCAGCGGGAGAACCACAGATACGCAGTATTTT. It codes for CASSASSGRTTDTQYF.

This clonotype was seen repeatedly, ten times or more. The chain combines TRBV7-2 with TRBJ2-1, with D uncertain. Looked up from germline, CDR1 is SGHTA and CDR2 is FQGNSA. The CDR3 is 11 amino acids. Trimming pared 2 bases from V and 7 bases from J, leaving 3 bases between. The CDR3 loop reads CASSLMNEQFF. DNA for the CDR3: TGTGCCAGCAGCTTAATGAATGAGCAGTTCTTC. Filled out from reference TRBV7-2 and TRBJ2-1, the complete variable domain reads GAGVSQSPSNKVTEKGKDVELRCDPISGHTALYWYRQSLGQGLEFLIYFQGNSAPDKSGLPSDRFSAERTGGSVSTLTIQRTQQEDSAVYLCASSLMNEQFFGPGTRLTVL.

The chain couples TRBV28 to TRBJ2-1; 13 bases are shared with TRBD2. Germline V CDR1 and CDR2: MDHEN, SYDVKM. The CDR3 contains 18 residues. The V gene end was trimmed by 6 bases and the J gene end by 10 bases; junction bases not matched to a gene: 18. As DNA, the CDR3 is TGTGCCAGCAGCCCCCACTTGGTACTAGCGGGAGGGTTGGACGAGCAGTTCTTC. It encodes CASSPHLVLAGGLDEQFF.

This clonotype was observed at least ten times. The CDR3 DNA is TGTGCCAGCGTCGAGACTAGCGGGTCCTACGAGCAGTACTTC. Protein product: CASVETSGSYEQYF. The chain carries TRBV7-8 and TRBJ2-7; 10 bases map to TRBD2. Germline V gives CDR1 SGHVS, CDR2 FQNEAQ. The CDR3 length is 14 residues. V gave up 8 bases and J gave up 1 base; unmatched junction bases: 5. Drawing the rest from reference TRBV7-8 and TRBJ2-7, the complete variable domain is GAGVSQSPRYKVAKRGQDVALRCDPISGHVSLFWYQQALGQGPEFLTYFQNEAQLDKSGLPSDRFFAERPEGSVSTLKIQRTQQEDSAVYLCASVETSGSYEQYFGPGTRLTVT.

Many counts were recorded for this clonotype. The V and J genes are TRBV20-1 and TRBJ2-7; tentatively, D is TRBD1 (6 bases). Trimming shortened V by 3 bases and J by 0 bases, and 12 bases separated the two germline ends. Germline CDR1 reads DFQATT; CDR2 reads SNEGSKA (reference sequence). This CDR3 spans 14 amino acids. CDR3 DNA sequence: TGCAGTGCTAGGCCGGGACACCTCTCCTACGAGCAGTACTTC. It codes for CSARPGHLSYEQYF.

The gene calls are TRBV24-1 and TRBJ2-1; 7 bases are shared with TRBD1. V shed 3 bases and J 7 bases; nucleotides not matched to a gene: 14. Germline CDR1 and CDR2: KGHDR and SFDVKD. This CDR3 is built from 17 residues. The CDR3 nucleotides read TGTGCCACCAGTGATGTCCCAGGGTCCGGGACAGTTAATGAGCAGTTCTTC. Translation: CATSDVPGSGTVNEQFF.

This clonotype was counted at least ten times. This chain links TRBV5-6 with TRBJ1-2, with 7 bases identical to TRBD1. The CDR3 runs 14 residues. The J segment lost 2 bases and the V segment lost 4 bases, leaving 5 bases of the junction unmatched. Per the germline V gene, CDR1 is SGHDT and CDR2 is YYEEEE. The CDR3: CASSRGQSNYGYTF. In DNA, the CDR3 is TGTGCCAGCAGCCGGGGACAGTCCAACTATGGCTACACCTTC.

Ten or more counts support this clonotype. The chain is built from TRBV10-3 and TRBJ2-1, with 10 bases that match TRBD2. The CDR3 loop spans 16 amino acids. From germline, CDR1 is ENHRY and CDR2 SYGVKD. The junction had 10 bases not matched to a gene; V was cut back by 4 bases and J by 7 bases. The CDR3 nucleotides are TGTGCCATCAGTGGACGATTAGCGGGAGGTGTGAATGAGCAGTTCTTC. Translated, it gives CAISGRLAGGVNEQFF.

This clonotype was seen repeatedly, ten times or more. The chain combines TRBV12-3 or TRBV12-4 with TRBJ2-3; TRBD2 matches at 8 bases. The CDR3 runs 16 residues. J was trimmed by 2 bases and V by 7 bases; bases with no gene match: 11. CDR3 sequence: CASTQGIAGTTDTQYF. In DNA form, the CDR3 reads TGTGCCAGCACCCAAGGGATAGCGGGGACCACAGATACGCAGTATTTT.

This clonotype was seen a single time. A read error may account for a junction end that differs from germline. This chain links TRBV29-1 with TRBJ2-3, with D unclear. The germline V gene has CDR1 SQVTM and CDR2 ANQGSEA. The CDR3 is made up of 14 amino acids. CDR3 DNA: TGCAGCGTTGGCGCCGGACGAAGCACAAATACGCAGTATTTT. Its translation is CSVGAGRSTNTQYF.

This clonotype has ten or more counts. The gene calls are TRBV28 and TRBJ2-7, with unresolved D. Germline V gene lookup returns CDR1 MDHEN and CDR2 SYDVKM. V gave up 5 bases and J gave up 2 bases, with 19 bases separating them. The CDR3 length is 16 residues. This chain's CDR3 is CASSPQPGLGTYEQYF. The CDR3 DNA follows: TGTGCCAGCAGTCCCCAACCCGGGTTGGGAACCTACGAGCAGTACTTC.

This clonotype was seen repeatedly, ten times or more. The V gene is TRBV10-3, the J gene TRBJ2-3, with 11 bases matching TRBD2. CDR3 length equals 14 residues. CDR1 and CDR2 from the germline V gene are ENHRY and SYGVKD. V lost 8 bases to trimming and J lost 5 bases; unmatched junction nucleotides: 6. Written as DNA, the CDR3 is TGTGCCATCCTTAGCGGGAGGGCCCAAGATACGCAGTATTTT. Translation gives CAILSGRAQDTQYF.